The 10 T cell receptor beta chains below were found in one sample sequenced in a study of a mutant IDH1 vaccine in newly diagnosed glioma (dated by TCRdb to the early 2020s). The time point label of this sample denotes: week 23, last vaccination. Every vaccine dose consisted of 300 ug of a 20-mer mutant IDH1 peptide in Montanide, administered subcutaneously together with topical imiquimod. These TCRs are of unknown antigen specificity. The protocol used for the library was the immunoSEQ multiplex PCR assay. As stored in TCRdb, this immuneACCESS dataset retains in-frame rearrangements with V and J assigned. A fraction of the clones does not appear; measured against another copy, unresolved V genes explain less than half of the discrepancy, and the remainder lacks a known reason. In this sample the table shows approximately 50,000 clones, over 70% of which occur a single time. The ten largest clones represent around 1.3% of the sample.

Sequencing used PBMCs, obtained from a glioma patient whose treatment included an IDH1 peptide vaccine. The source is a man aged 40-55 years with glioma.

The chain carries TRBV4-1 and TRBJ2-2; D is unresolved. Germline lookup yields CDR1 MGHRA and CDR2 YSYEKL. With 3 bases removed from V and 0 bases from J, the gap between germline ends came to 11 bases. CDR3 length: 16 residues. The CDR3 nucleotides read TGCGCCAGCAGCCAGGCCATTACCTCGAACACCGGGGAGCTGTTTTTT. It yields the protein CASSQAITSNTGELFF.

The V and J genes are TRBV4-1 and TRBJ1-3; possibly TRBD1 for D (5 bases). The CDR3 is 16 amino acids. V lost 1 base and J lost 4, with 14 bases in between. Per the germline V gene, CDR1 is MGHRA and CDR2 is YSYEKL. CDR3 in amino acids: CASSQALGGYGNTIYF. The CDR3 region has the DNA TGCGCCAGCAGCCAAGCCCTTGGGGGATACGGAAACACCATATATTTT.

This rearrangement joins TRBV18 to TRBJ1-1; D not resolved. The CDR3 extends over 12 amino acids. With 1 base removed from V and 4 bases from J, the gap between germline ends came to 4 bases. From germline, CDR1 is KGHSH and CDR2 LQKENI. The CDR3 here is CASSPLITEAFF. The CDR3 DNA is TGTGCCAGCTCACCACTGATCACTGAAGCTTTCTTT.

The rearrangement links TRBV5-1 to TRBJ1-1; TRBD1 matches 7 bases. The junction had 7 bases not matched to a gene; V was cut back by 4 bases and J by 4 bases. CDR1 is SGHRS and CDR2 is YFSETQ in the germline V gene. The CDR3 is 14 amino acids. DNA of the CDR3: TGCGCCAGCAGCCTACAGGGGTGGGGCACTGAAGCTTTCTTT. Residues: CASSLQGWGTEAFF.

This sequence joins TRBV7-8 and TRBJ2-5, with 7 bases identical to TRBD1. Germline CDR1 reads SGHVS; CDR2 reads FQNEAQ. The ends lost 5 bases at V and 1 base at J; junction bases unmatched: 7. CDR3 length equals 15 residues. CDR3 residues: CASSLGQIFQETQYF. For the CDR3, the DNA is TGTGCCAGCAGCCTGGGACAGATATTCCAAGAGACCCAGTACTTC.

This rearrangement joins TRBV10-1 to TRBJ1-2; a weak D match, TRBD1 (5 bases). Trimming stripped 5 bases from V and 6 bases from J, with 7 bases between. Germline lookup yields CDR1 WNHNN and CDR2 SYGVQD (reference sequence). The CDR3 loop spans 11 amino acids. The CDR3 coding sequence is TGCGCCAGCAGTCCGGGGGATGGCTACACCTTC. Translated: CASSPGDGYTF.

The V call is TRBV7-8, the J call TRBJ2-7; D is possibly TRBD2 (6 bases). V gave up 0 bases and J gave up 7 bases, with 22 bases separating them. There are 17 residues in the CDR3. The germline CDR1 and CDR2 sequences are SGHVS and FQNEAQ. The CDR3 loop reads CASSLAAGRGYSLEQYF. Written as DNA, the CDR3 is TGTGCCAGCAGCTTAGCGGCCGGCCGGGGGTACTCGTTAGAGCAGTACTTC.

The CDR3 spells CASSIPTGELFF. For the CDR3, the DNA is TGTGCCAGTAGTATCCCGACCGGGGAGCTGTTTTTT. The chain uses TRBV19 and TRBJ2-2; D is unclear. Trimming removed 3 bases from V and 5 bases from J, with 4 bases in between. Germline V gene data show CDR1 as LNHDA and CDR2 as SQIVND (reference sequence). The CDR3 length is 12 residues. Full variable domain (outside the CDR3, taken from reference TRBV19 and TRBJ2-2): DGGITQSPKYLFRKEGQNVTLSCEQNLNHDAMYWYRQDPGQGLRLIYYSQIVNDFQKGDIAEGYSVSREKKESFPLTVTSAQKNPTAFYLCASSIPTGELFFGEGSRLTVL.

The chain couples TRBV5-1 to TRBJ2-1, with TRBD2 matching over 11 bases. The CDR3 has 16 residues. V dropped 4 bases and J dropped 4; count of bases not matched to a gene: 7. Germline V CDR1 and CDR2: SGHRS, YFSETQ. The CDR3, as DNA: TGCGCCAGCAGCCCGGGGACTAGCGGTTTTTACAATGAGCAGTTCTTC. Protein: CASSPGTSGFYNEQFF.

The chain couples TRBV9 to TRBJ2-7; D not resolved. Trimming shortened V by 0 bases and J by 3 bases, and 4 bases separated the two germline ends. This CDR3 has 12 amino acids. The germline gives CDR1 SGDLS, CDR2 YYNGEE. This CDR3 is CASSVDGYEQYF. The DNA of the CDR3 is TGTGCCAGCAGCGTAGATGGCTACGAGCAGTACTTC.